A selection of T cell receptor beta chains follows, all from one sample in a study of blood T cell repertoires in COVID-19. Sequenced by immunoSEQ multiplex PCR; TCRdb stores in-frame clones only, minus some. The data contain 52,000 or so clones, just under 85% of them singletons. The specimen sequenced was peripheral blood. The receptors here all came from a human donor in a cohort sampled during active COVID-19. The CDR3 runs from the conserved cysteine through the conserved F or W. D genes are given only for firm matches. Clone size is shown for a subset of rows, as once, few, many or a class of expanded clone.

>TRBD2|TRBJ2-5|TRBV10-3|.
TGTGCCATCAGTGAGTGGGCTAGCGGGAGAGTGAGGGAGACCCAGTACTTC
CAISEWASGRVRETQYF
>TRBD1|TRBJ2-7|TRBV7-9|.
TGTGCCAGCAGCTTAGGCGGACAGGGCTCCTACGAGCAGTACTTC
CASSLGGQGSYEQYF
>TRBD1|TRBJ1-5|TRBV28|.
TGTGCCAGCAGCTCCCCACGGGGACAGGGCAATCAGCCCCAGCATTTT
CASSSPRGQGNQPQHF
>.|TRBJ2-3|TRBV5-1|.
TGCGCCAGCAGCTTATTCGACCGGGACTCCTTTCAGTATTTT
CASSLFDRDSFQYF
>TRBD1|TRBJ2-5|TRBV11-1|.
TGTGCCAGCAGCTTCGACAGGGCCGAGACCCAGTACTTC
CASSFDRAETQYF
>TRBD1|TRBJ2-3|TRBV18|.
TGTGCCAGCTCGGACAGGGTTAGCACAGATACGCAGTATTTT
CASSDRVSTDTQYF
>.|TRBJ1-1|TRBV2|.
TGTGCCAGCAGTGAAGGGGCAGGGGCTGAAGCTTTCTTT
CASSEGAGAEAFF
>.|TRBJ1-5|TRBV27|.
TGTGCCAGCAGTGAGCGATCCGGGTCTTATAGCAATCAGCCCCAGCATTTT
CASSERSGSYSNQPQHF
>.|TRBJ2-3|TRBV19|once
TGTGCCAGTAGGATTTTGGGGAGTGCAGATACGCAGTATTTT
CASRILGSADTQYF
>.|TRBJ1-5|TRBV28|.
TGTGCCAGCAGTTTAGGAGTCCCCCAGCATTTT
CASSLGVPQHF
>TRBD2|TRBJ2-3|TRBV19|.
TGTGCCAGTAGGAGAGCGGGAGGGCCGGATACGCAGTATTTT
CASRRAGGPDTQYF
>TRBD1|TRBJ2-7|TRBV11-3|.
TGTGCCAGCAGCAGCCGGGACAGGGAGTACGAGCAGTACTTC
CASSSRDREYEQYF
>TRBD2|TRBJ2-3|TRBV2|.
TGTGCCAGCAGTGGAAGGACTAGCCGGGGCACAGATACGCAGTATTTT
CASSGRTSRGTDTQYF
>.|TRBJ2-7|TRBV7-2|.
TGTGCCAGCAGCTTAGCGACTGGGTCCTACGAGCAGTACTTC
CASSLATGSYEQYF
>.|TRBJ2-1|TRBV11-2|few
TGTGCCAGCAGCTTATTGCTAGCCAATGAGCAGTTCTTC
CASSLLLANEQFF
>TRBD2|TRBJ2-2|TRBV7-2|.
TGTGCCAGCAGCTTAGCGGTTTCTCGGCGGGGGACCGGGGAGCTGTTTTTT
CASSLAVSRRGTGELFF
>TRBD1|TRBJ2-7|TRBV20-1|.
TGCAGTGCTAGTTCCATCAGGGGGAGCGAGCAGTACTTC
CSASSIRGSEQYF
>.|TRBJ2-5|TRBV11-2|once
TGTGCCAGCAGCCCCAACCAAGAGACCCAGTACTTC
CASSPNQETQYF
>TRBD2|TRBJ2-2|TRBV6-5|.
TGTGCCAGCAGTTACTCGCCGGGGGGAAACACCGGGGAGCTGTTTTTT
CASSYSPGGNTGELFF
>TRBD1|TRBJ2-5|TRBV7-9|.
TGTGCCAGCAGCTTAGGGACTGACAGGGTGGGAGAGACCCAGTACTTC
CASSLGTDRVGETQYF
>.|TRBJ2-1|TRBV11-1|.
TGTGCCAGCAGCTTAAGACTAACGAGCTCCTACAATGAGCAGTTCTTC
CASSLRLTSSYNEQFF
>.|TRBJ2-7|TRBV2|few
TGTGCCAGCACAGGGTTACGCTACGAGCAGTACTTC
CASTGLRYEQYF
>TRBD1|TRBJ2-1|TRBV5-4|.
TGTGCCAGCAGCAGGACAGGAGCTTACAATGAGCAGTTCTTC
CASSRTGAYNEQFF
>.|TRBJ2-3|TRBV6-4|.
TGTGCCAGCAGTCTGGAGTTCACAGATACGCAGTATTTT
CASSLEFTDTQYF
>TRBD1|TRBJ2-2|TRBV5-4|.
TGTGCCAGCAGCCCTAGACAGGGGGCGACCGGGGAGCTGTTTTTT
CASSPRQGATGELFF
>TRBD2|TRBJ2-2|TRBV4-3|.
TGCGCCAGCAGCCGGAGCGGGGGCCTTTCTACCGGGGAGCTGTTTTTT
CASSRSGGLSTGELFF
>TRBD2|TRBJ2-5|TRBV12-3/TRBV12-4|.
TGTGCCAGCAGCCAGCGGGAAAGAGAGACCCAGTACTTC
CASSQRERETQYF
>TRBD1|TRBJ1-4|TRBV5-1|.
TGCGCCAGCAGCTTGACAGGGGGTGGTAAAGAAAAACTGTTTTTT
CASSLTGGGKEKLFF
>.|TRBJ2-5|TRBV18|.
TGTGCCAGCTCACAGGACAGCCAAGAGACCCAGTACTTC
CASSQDSQETQYF
>TRBD1|TRBJ2-3|TRBV19|.
TGTGCCAGTAGTATACCGGGACAGGGGTCGCATACGCAGTATTTT
CASSIPGQGSHTQYF
>.|TRBJ1-6|TRBV5-8|.
TGTGCCAGCAGTGAATCCGCAGGGGCGAGCTCCTATAATTCACCCCTCCACTTT
CASSESAGASSYNSPLHF
>TRBD1|TRBJ1-6|TRBV4-3|few
TGCGCCAGCAGCCAATACAGGGGGAGCGGCTATAATTCACCCCTCCACTTT
CASSQYRGSGYNSPLHF
>TRBD1|TRBJ1-5|TRBV6-6|.
TGTGCCAGCAGTCAAAGACAGGGGGCGCGTGCTCAGCCCCAGCATTTT
CASSQRQGARAQPQHF
>TRBD2|TRBJ2-7|TRBV28|.
TGTGCCAGCAGGAAAACTAGCGGGAGCTACGAGCAGTACTTC
CASRKTSGSYEQYF
>.|TRBJ2-5|TRBV24-1|.
TGTGCCACCAGTGCCTTCTTCGGGGGATGGGCAGAGACCCAGTACTTC
CATSAFFGGWAETQYF
>TRBD2|TRBJ2-7|TRBV6-5|.
TGTGCCAGCAGTTACTCAACTAGCGGTCGTGAGCAGTACTTC
CASSYSTSGREQYF
>.|TRBJ1-2|TRBV2|.
TGTGCCAGCAAAGAACAGGGTGTGCTCGGCTACACCTTC
CASKEQGVLGYTF
>.|TRBJ1-2|TRBV19|.
TGTGCCAGTAGTATAGCCGACTATGGCTACACCTTC
CASSIADYGYTF
>.|TRBJ2-1|TRBV24-1|.
TGTGCCACCAGTGACCCCGGGCGGGGTGAGCAGTTCTTC
CATSDPGRGEQFF
>TRBD2|TRBJ2-5|TRBV6-2/TRBV6-3|.
TGTGCCAGCAGTCCCGGGACTAGCGGGGTGCTAAAGACCCAGTACTTC
CASSPGTSGVLKTQYF
>TRBD1|TRBJ1-5|TRBV6-5|.
TGTGCCAGCAGTTCCTCGGACAGGGCTGATCAGCCCCAGCATTTT
CASSSSDRADQPQHF
>TRBD1|TRBJ2-7|TRBV7-2|.
TGTGCCAGCAGCTTGTGGGGACAGACCGCCTACGAGCAGTACTTC
CASSLWGQTAYEQYF
>TRBD2|TRBJ2-3|TRBV3-1/TRBV3-2|.
TGTGCCAGCAGCCAAGTCATGAGGACTAGCGGCACAGATACGCAGTATTTT
CASSQVMRTSGTDTQYF
>.|TRBJ2-6|TRBV5-1|.
TGCGCCAGCAGCTTGAACAGTCTTGGGGCCAACGTCCTGACTTTC
CASSLNSLGANVLTF
>TRBD2|TRBJ2-7|TRBV11-2|once
TGTGCCAGCAGCTTAAAAGCGGGGGGAACTTACGAGCAGTACTTC
CASSLKAGGTYEQYF
>TRBD1|TRBJ1-1|TRBV6-5|.
TGTGCCAGCCTTACAGGGGGGCTTTTGAACACTGAAGCTTTCTTT
CASLTGGLLNTEAFF
>.|TRBJ1-3|TRBV5-6|.
TGTGCCAGCAGCTTGGCCGAGGATAACACCATATATTTT
CASSLAEDNTIYF
>.|TRBJ1-6|TRBV28|.
TGTGCCAGCAGTTATGCGGGGGAAACCAATTCACCCCTCCACTTT
CASSYAGETNSPLHF
>.|TRBJ2-7|TRBV25-1|.
TGTGCCAGCAGCCCTGGACAGAGCTCCTACGAGCAGTACTTC
CASSPGQSSYEQYF
>.|TRBJ1-1|TRBV5-6|.
TGTGCCAGCAGCTCTGTGAACACTGAAGCTTTCTTT
CASSSVNTEAFF
>.|TRBJ2-1|TRBV4-3|.
TGCGCCAGCAGCCACGACCAAGGCCCGGGAAATGAGCAGTTCTTC
CASSHDQGPGNEQFF
>TRBD1|TRBJ2-3|TRBV7-7|.
TGTGCCAGCAGCTTTGGACAGGGGGCAGATACGCAGTATTTT
CASSFGQGADTQYF
>.|TRBJ2-7|TRBV5-4|.
TGTGCCACTGGGGGGTTTATTAGCGGATCCTACGAGCAGTACTTC
CATGGFISGSYEQYF